The rows below give T cell receptor beta chains drawn from one sample of a study of response to subunit inactivated influenza vaccine. Using its own MiXCR run on the RT-PCR reads, TCRdb lists one record per CDR3 protein. This sample has around 600,000 distinct CDR3 sequences, with 11% found just once. The sample was also linked to a second study, of T cells expressing NK-cell markers.

Sequenced here: PBMCs from blood, sampled on the day of vaccination. The receptors were gathered from a man over 45 who received an inactivated influenza vaccine. Both conserved end residues are part of each CDR3.

v_call	j_call	cdr3_aa
TRBV29-1	TRBJ2-1	CSVVNGEQFF
TRBV20-1	TRBJ2-1	CSPLGPSYNEQFF
TRBV7-8	TRBJ2-7	CASSNMGTRVPYEQYF
TRBV10-3	TRBJ2-3	CAISETPAGGSTDTQYF
TRBV10-3	TRBJ2-7	CAISVMRLGETRGYEQYF
TRBV21-1	TRBJ2-5	CASSKEGLAGDRETQYF
TRBV7-2	TRBJ2-2	CASSLVGTPNTGELFF
TRBV4-3	TRBJ2-1	CASSTTGGNEQFF
TRBV7-2	TRBJ2-1	CASSLDYGPNEQFF
TRBV5-5	TRBJ2-7	CASSVQRTSGGAAQYF
TRBV7-8	TRBJ1-5	CASARQGTGQPQHF
TRBV20-1	TRBJ2-2	CSARKGGTTGELFF
TRBV20-1	TRBJ1-2	CSASTTGDGYTF
TRBV7-9	TRBJ1-1	CASSRDQVRGTEAFF
TRBV5-1	TRBJ2-7	CASSLTDDPSYEQYF
TRBV12-3/TRBV12-4	TRBJ2-2	CASSFLGDRANTGELFF
TRBV5-1	TRBJ2-3	CASSLRASGGRTTDTQYF
TRBV4-1	TRBJ2-7	CASSHFGGNYEQYF
TRBV6-1	TRBJ2-1	CASSQRDVKEQFF
TRBV6-5	TRBJ1-1	CASSIQGQVTEAFF
TRBV6-1	TRBJ2-2	CASSQGPAGTGELFF
TRBV12-3/TRBV12-4	TRBJ1-6	CASSFPGGSPLHF
TRBV12-3/TRBV12-4	TRBJ2-1	CASSQHSGSSYNEQFF
TRBV9	TRBJ2-1	CASTLGLAFYNEQFF
TRBV4-2	TRBJ2-1	CASSQVVNGEQFF
TRBV24-1	TRBJ2-2	CATSEPIPLTNTGELFF
TRBV6-2/TRBV6-3	TRBJ1-5	CAIALGGRNQPQHF
TRBV15	TRBJ1-5	CATSRDGGPPWPGVDQPQHF
TRBV20-1	TRBJ2-5	CSAAPSGRRETQYF
TRBV5-1	TRBJ2-5	CASSWKGGGETQYF
TRBV18	TRBJ2-5	CASSPRRVELNQYF
TRBV7-9	TRBJ2-7	CASSAKGYEQYF
TRBV6-1	TRBJ2-1	CASGERGAWDEQFF
TRBV12-3/TRBV12-4	TRBJ1-5	CASSSTTNQPQHF
TRBV5-1	TRBJ2-5	CASSPTPGLDPGTQYF
TRBV7-9	TRBJ1-4	CASSLGGVEKLFF
TRBV3-1	TRBJ2-1	CASSLTGGLAGVKMSSYNEQFF
TRBV4-3	TRBJ2-3	CASSQAGSDTQYF
TRBV28	TRBJ1-4	CASSPSEADEKLFF
TRBV19	TRBJ2-7	CASSILAGGPYEQYF
TRBV3-1	TRBJ1-1	CASRATPTMQNSNTEAFF